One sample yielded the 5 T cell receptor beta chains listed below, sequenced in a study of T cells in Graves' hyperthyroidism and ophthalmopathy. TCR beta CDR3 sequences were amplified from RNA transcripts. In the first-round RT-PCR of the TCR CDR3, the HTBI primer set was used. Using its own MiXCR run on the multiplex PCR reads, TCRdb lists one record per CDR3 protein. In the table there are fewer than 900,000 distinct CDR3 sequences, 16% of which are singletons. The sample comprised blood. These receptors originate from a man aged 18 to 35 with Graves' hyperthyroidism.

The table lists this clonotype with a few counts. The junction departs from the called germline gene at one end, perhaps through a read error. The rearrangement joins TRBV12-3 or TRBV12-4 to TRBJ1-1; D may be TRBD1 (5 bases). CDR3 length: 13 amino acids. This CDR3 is CASSFLTDTEASF. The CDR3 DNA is TGTGCCAGCAGTTTTCTGACGGACACTGAAGCTTCCTTT.

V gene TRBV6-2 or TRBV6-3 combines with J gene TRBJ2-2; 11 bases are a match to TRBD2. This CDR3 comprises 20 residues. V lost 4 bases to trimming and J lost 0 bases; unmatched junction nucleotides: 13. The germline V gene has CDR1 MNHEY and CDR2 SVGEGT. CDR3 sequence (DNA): TGTGCCAGCAGTTTCCCCCGGACTAGCGGGTATACGTCGAACACCGGGGAGCTGTTTTTT. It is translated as CASSFPRTSGYTSNTGELFF.

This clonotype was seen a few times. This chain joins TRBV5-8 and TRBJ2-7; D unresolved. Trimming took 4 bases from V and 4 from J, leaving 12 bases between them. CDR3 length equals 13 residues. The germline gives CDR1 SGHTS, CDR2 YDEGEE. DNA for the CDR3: TGTGCCAGCAGCCAACTTCCCTGGTACGAGCAGTACTTC. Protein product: CASSQLPWYEQYF. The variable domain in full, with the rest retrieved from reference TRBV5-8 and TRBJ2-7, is EAGVTQSPTHLIKTRGQQATLRCSPISGHTSVYWYQQALGLGLQFLLWYDEGEERNRGNFPPRFSGRQFPNYSSELNVNALELEDSALYLCASSQLPWYEQYFGPGTRLTVT.

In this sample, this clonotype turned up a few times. The CDR3 DNA sequence: TGCAGTGCCCCCATAGTGGGAGGGATCAATCAGCCCCAGCATTTT. It is translated as CSAPIVGGINQPQHF. The chain employs TRBV20-1 and TRBJ1-5, with D uncertain. The CDR3 sequence is 15 residues long. Trimming cost V 6 bases and J 3 bases, with 18 bases left between them. Germline V gene sequence: CDR1 DFQATT, CDR2 SNEGSKA (reference sequence).

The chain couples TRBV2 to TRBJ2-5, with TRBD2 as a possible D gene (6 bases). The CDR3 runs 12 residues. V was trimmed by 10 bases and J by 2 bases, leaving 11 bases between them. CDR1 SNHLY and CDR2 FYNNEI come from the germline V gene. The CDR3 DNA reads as TGTGCCACCCAGGGACTTCAAGAGACCCAGTACTTC. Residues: CATQGLQETQYF. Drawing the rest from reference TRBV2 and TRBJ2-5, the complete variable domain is EPEVTQTPSHQVTQMGQEVILRCVPISNHLYFYWYRQILGQKVEFLVSFYNNEISEKSEIFDDQFSVERPDGSNFTLKIRSTKLEDSAMYFCATQGLQETQYFGPGTRLLVL.